This TCR beta chain appears in the sequencing data of a study of cytomegalovirus exposure and HLA in healthy donors. Across the whole study: The same platform was used for the 100 to 150 validation repertoires and the roughly 680 first-cohort repertoires, a later analysis reported.

Profiling relied on immunoSEQ multiplex PCR, and the TCRdb table lists in-frame clones only, not all of them. The data hold some 110,000 clones, with roughly nine tenths observed a single time. The donors were members of the validation cohort, which comprised roughly 120 subjects and was separate from the first cohort of more than 500 subjects. V was clipped by 2 bases and J by 4 bases; unmatched bases: 7. Germline V gene data show CDR1 as MNHEY and CDR2 as SVGAGI. The CDR3 is 15 amino acids. Sequences were obtained from PBMCs. V is TRBV6-5 and J is TRBJ1-2; TRBD1 matches 7 bases. This TCR was recovered from a young man in good health and CMV-seropositive. CDR3 sequence (DNA): TGTGCCAGCAGTTACCTATCAGGACAGGCCTATGGCTACACCTTC. Its translation is CASSYLSGQAYGYTF.